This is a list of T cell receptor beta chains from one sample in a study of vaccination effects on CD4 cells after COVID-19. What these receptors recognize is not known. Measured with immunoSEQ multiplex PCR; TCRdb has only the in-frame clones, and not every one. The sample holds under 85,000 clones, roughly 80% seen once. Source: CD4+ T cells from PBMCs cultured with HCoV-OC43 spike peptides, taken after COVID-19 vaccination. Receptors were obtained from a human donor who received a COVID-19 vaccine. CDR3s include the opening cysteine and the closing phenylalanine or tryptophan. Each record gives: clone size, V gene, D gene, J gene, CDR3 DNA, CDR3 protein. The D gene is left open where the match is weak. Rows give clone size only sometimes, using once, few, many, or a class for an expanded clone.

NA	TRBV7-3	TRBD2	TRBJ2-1	TGTGCCAGCAGCTTAACACCCTCCGGGACTAGCGACAATGAGCAGTTCTTC	CASSLTPSGTSDNEQFF
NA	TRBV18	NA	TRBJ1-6	TGTGCCAGCTCACCACTTCAAGGGAATGGACTTTCACCCCTCCACTTT	CASSPLQGNGLSPLHF
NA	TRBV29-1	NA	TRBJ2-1	TGCAGCGTTGAAGATTTGGGGAAAGGCAATGAGCAGTTCTTC	CSVEDLGKGNEQFF
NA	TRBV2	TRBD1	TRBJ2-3	TGTGCCAGCAGTGAAGGGAGAGGGGGCGGGACAGATACGCAGTATTTT	CASSEGRGGGTDTQYF
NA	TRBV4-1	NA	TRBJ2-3	TGCGCCAGCAGCCAAGATCCGGAGAGCAGGGAATTTTCAGATACGCAGTATTTT	CASSQDPESREFSDTQYF
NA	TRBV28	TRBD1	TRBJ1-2	TGTGCCAGCAGTTTAACCGGGACAGCTTATGGCTACACCTTC	CASSLTGTAYGYTF
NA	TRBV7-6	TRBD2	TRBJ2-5	TGTGCCAGCAGCTTAGGGCCCAAGGGTAGCGGGGGCCGGGAGACCCAGTACTTC	CASSLGPKGSGGRETQYF
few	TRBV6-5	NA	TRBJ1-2	TGTGCCAGCATGGGAGTTACTGATGGCTACACCTTC	CASMGVTDGYTF
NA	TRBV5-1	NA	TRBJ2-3	TGCGCCAGCAGCCTCAGGGGAGGTAGCACAGATACGCAGTATTTT	CASSLRGGSTDTQYF
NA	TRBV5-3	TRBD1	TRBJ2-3	TGTGCCAGAAGCTCAGGACAGGGGACCACAGATACGCAGTATTTT	CARSSGQGTTDTQYF
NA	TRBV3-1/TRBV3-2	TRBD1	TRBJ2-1	TGTGCCAGCAGTACCGGGACAGGAGCCTACAATGAGCAGTTCTTC	CASSTGTGAYNEQFF
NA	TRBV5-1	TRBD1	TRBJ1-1	TGCGCCAGCAGCTTGGAAGGGACAGGATTCACTGAAGCTTTCTTT	CASSLEGTGFTEAFF
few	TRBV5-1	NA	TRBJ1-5	TGCGCCAGCAGCTTGGACCAGGGAGTTGCGCCCCAGCATTTT	CASSLDQGVAPQHF
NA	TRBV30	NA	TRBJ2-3	TGTGCCTGGACTGAAAGGCCCTCAGATACGCAGTATTTT	CAWTERPSDTQYF
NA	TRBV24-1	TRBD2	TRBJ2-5	TGTGCCACCAGTGATCCTGGGACTAACGAAGAGACCCAGTACTTC	CATSDPGTNEETQYF
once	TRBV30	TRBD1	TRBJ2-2	TGTGCCTGGAGAGCCGGACAGGGGCCCACCGGGGAGCTGTTTTTT	CAWRAGQGPTGELFF
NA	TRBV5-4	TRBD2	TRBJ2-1	TGTGCCAGCAGCGTAGGGACTAGATTGGATGAGCAGTTCTTC	CASSVGTRLDEQFF
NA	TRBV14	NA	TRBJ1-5	TGTGCCAGCAGCCAAGATCACCGCTGGACAGATACCGGGTATCAGCCCCAGCATTTT	CASSQDHRWTDTGYQPQHF
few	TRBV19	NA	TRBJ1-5	TGTGCCAGTAGTTTGGGCAAGTATAGCAATCAGCCCCAGCATTTT	CASSLGKYSNQPQHF
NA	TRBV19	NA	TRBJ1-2	TGTGCCAGTAGTATTAGGTCTGGGGGCTACACCTTC	CASSIRSGGYTF
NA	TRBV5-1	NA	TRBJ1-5	TGCGCCAGCAGCTTTATAGGGGATCAGCCCCAGCATTTT	CASSFIGDQPQHF
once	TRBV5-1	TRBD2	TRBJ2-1	TGCGCCAGCAGATTGGTGGGGGGGGTTGAGCAGTTCTTC	CASRLVGGVEQFF
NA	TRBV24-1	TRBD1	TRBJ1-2	TGTGCCACCAGTGATTTACACAGGGGGCGCCCGGGTAGCTATGGCTACACCTTC	CATSDLHRGRPGSYGYTF
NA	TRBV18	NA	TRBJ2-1	TGTGCCAGCTCACCGCTAAGATTAAATGAGCAGTTCTTC	CASSPLRLNEQFF
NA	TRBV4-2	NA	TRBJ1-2	TGTGCCAGCAGCCAAGATAAAATTGACCCCTATGGCTACACCTTC	CASSQDKIDPYGYTF
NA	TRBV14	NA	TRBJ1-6	TGTGCCAGCAGCCCGGACCTTCCAGATTTGACACCCCTCCACTTT	CASSPDLPDLTPLHF
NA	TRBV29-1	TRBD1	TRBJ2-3	TGCAGCGTTGGACACGGGACAGCAGATACGCAGTATTTT	CSVGHGTADTQYF
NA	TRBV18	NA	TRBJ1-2	TGTGCCAGCTCACCGGGAACAGGGAGAACTACTAACTATGGCTACACCTTC	CASSPGTGRTTNYGYTF
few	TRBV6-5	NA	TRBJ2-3	TGTGCCAGCAGAACGCCTCTGGTCGATACGCAGTATTTT	CASRTPLVDTQYF
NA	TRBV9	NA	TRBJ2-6	TGTGCCAGCACCCGGGGAGGGGGGGGAGCTGGGGCCAACGTCCTGACTTTC	CASTRGGGGAGANVLTF
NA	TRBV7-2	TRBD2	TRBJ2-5	TGTGCCAGCAGCTTAGTAGTATTCCGGGCGGGGGGGCCAAGGGAGACCCAGTACTTC	CASSLVVFRAGGPRETQYF
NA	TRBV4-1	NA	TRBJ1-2	TGCGCCAGCAGCTTCCTTTACAATACTAACTATGGCTACACCTTC	CASSFLYNTNYGYTF
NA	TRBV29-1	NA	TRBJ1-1	TGCAGCGTTGTCCCCTTAAACACTGAAGCTTTCTTT	CSVVPLNTEAFF